These T cell receptor beta chains were read from a single sample in a study of graft-versus-host responses after intestinal transplantation. Some clones are missing from TCRdb's copy, which holds only in-frame ones; the method was immunoSEQ multiplex PCR. The sample lists 8,000 or so clones; 30% to 35% were seen once. The sequencing here drew on alloreactive CD8+ T cells from a mixed lymphocyte reaction culture, taken before transplantation. The receptors derive from a human patient who was an organ donor for intestinal transplantation. Both conserved end residues are part of each CDR3. Fields, in order: V gene, clone size, D gene, J gene, CDR3 protein, CDR3 DNA. A D gene is named only where the DNA matches it firmly. Clone size, where shown, is once, few, many, or a class for clones that have expanded.

>TRBV7-3|few|TRBD1|TRBJ2-7
CASSPGQGAYEQYF
TGTGCCAGCAGCCCGGGACAGGGGGCCTACGAGCAGTACTTC
>TRBV6-5|few|.|TRBJ1-2
CASSPTERGLYGYTF
TGTGCCAGCAGCCCGACAGAAAGGGGACTCTATGGCTACACCTTC
>TRBV5-1|.|.|TRBJ1-2
CASSLTGLHMYGYTF
TGCGCCAGCAGCTTGACAGGTCTCCACATGTATGGCTACACCTTC
>TRBV9|.|.|TRBJ1-1
CASTRQDILNTEAFF
TGTGCCAGCACTCGACAGGACATTTTGAACACTGAAGCTTTCTTT
>TRBV9|.|TRBD1|TRBJ1-1
CASSVAVSGTGNTEAFF
TGTGCCAGCAGCGTAGCTGTATCCGGGACAGGGAACACTGAAGCTTTCTTT
>TRBV2|few|TRBD1|TRBJ1-1
CASDSGQGVMLDTEAFF
TGTGCCAGCGACTCGGGACAGGGGGTAATGTTGGACACTGAAGCTTTCTTT
>TRBV30|medium-sized|TRBD1|TRBJ1-2
CAWSVRYRTGGYGYTF
TGTGCCTGGAGTGTACGATACAGGACAGGGGGCTATGGCTACACCTTC
>TRBV19|few|.|TRBJ2-2
CASSIDSGYGELFF
TGTGCCAGTAGTATAGATTCCGGTTACGGGGAGCTGTTTTTT
>TRBV28|.|TRBD2|TRBJ2-3
CASSYGDKLWWPPRGAGRADTQYF
TGTGCCAGCAGTTACGGGGATAAACTCTGGTGGCCCCCCCGCGGGGCAGGGAGGGCAGATACGCAGTATTTT
>TRBV29-1|medium-sized|.|TRBJ1-1
CSVESVSNTEAFF
TGCAGCGTTGAGTCGGTGTCCAACACTGAAGCTTTCTTT
>TRBV21-1|.|.|TRBJ2-1
CASTRGGFTYNEQFF
TGTGCCAGCACAAGAGGTGGTTTTACCTACAATGAGCAGTTCTTC
>TRBV25-1|.|.|TRBJ2-2
CASSAGNTGELFF
TGTGCCAGCAGTGCGGGGAACACCGGGGAGCTGTTTTTT
>TRBV7-8|few|TRBD1|TRBJ1-5
CASSSQGRGRYQPQHF
TGTGCCAGCAGCTCGCAGGGCAGGGGGCGTTATCAGCCCCAGCATTTT
>TRBV21-1|.|.|TRBJ1-2
CASSKVGQGPWCGYTF
TGTGCCAGCAGCAAAGTGGGGCAGGGCCCATGGTGTGGCTACACCTTC
>TRBV29-1|.|TRBD2|TRBJ2-7
CSVAGPITYEQYF
TGCAGCGTAGCGGGACCTATAACCTACGAGCAGTACTTC
>TRBV13|.|.|TRBJ1-2
CASSLIAGRDGYTF
TGTGCCAGCAGCTTAATAGCAGGGAGGGATGGCTACACCTTC
>TRBV14|.|.|TRBJ2-3
CASSHIISNTQYF
TGTGCCAGCAGCCACATAATCAGTAATACGCAGTATTTT
>TRBV23-1|.|TRBD1|TRBJ2-5
CASTPDRGIETQYF
TGCGCCAGCACTCCGGACAGGGGAATTGAGACCCAGTACTTC
>TRBV19|medium-sized|.|TRBJ1-4
CASIVCPGPGNATNEKLFF
TGTGCCAGTATAGTATGTCCGGGTCCCGGGAATGCAACTAATGAAAAACTGTTTTTT
>TRBV11-3|.|TRBD1|TRBJ1-3
CASSLLTGETGNTIYF
TGTGCCAGCAGCTTATTAACAGGGGAAACTGGAAACACCATATATTTT
>TRBV30|few|TRBD1|TRBJ2-7
CAWATGTEDEQYF
TGTGCCTGGGCAACCGGGACAGAGGACGAGCAGTACTTC
>TRBV29-1|medium-sized|TRBD1|TRBJ1-1
CSAEQGTNTEAFF
TGCAGCGCAGAACAGGGGACGAACACTGAAGCTTTCTTT
>TRBV6-1|.|TRBD1|TRBJ2-7
CASSEAQTGQGNINGYEQYF
TGTGCCAGCAGTGAAGCACAAACGGGACAGGGTAATATAAATGGCTACGAGCAGTACTTC
>TRBV6-5|.|TRBD1|TRBJ1-1
CASSYRQGLNTEAFF
TGTGCCAGCAGTTACCGACAGGGATTGAACACTGAAGCTTTCTTT
>TRBV19|.|TRBD2|TRBJ2-3
CASSLGSGDSADTQYF
TGTGCCAGTAGTCTGGGGAGCGGGGATAGCGCAGATACGCAGTATTTT
>TRBV28|.|.|TRBJ2-5
CASSLYPPTDSQETQYF
TGTGCCAGCAGTTTGTATCCCCCGACGGACAGTCAAGAGACCCAGTACTTC
>TRBV25-1|.|.|TRBJ1-2
CASSEYGDPEGGYTF
TGTGCCAGCAGTGAATATGGTGACCCAGAGGGAGGCTACACCTTC
>TRBV7-8|.|.|TRBJ2-7
CASSFIRFPPYEQYF
TGTGCCAGCAGCTTTATTAGATTTCCCCCCTACGAGCAGTACTTC